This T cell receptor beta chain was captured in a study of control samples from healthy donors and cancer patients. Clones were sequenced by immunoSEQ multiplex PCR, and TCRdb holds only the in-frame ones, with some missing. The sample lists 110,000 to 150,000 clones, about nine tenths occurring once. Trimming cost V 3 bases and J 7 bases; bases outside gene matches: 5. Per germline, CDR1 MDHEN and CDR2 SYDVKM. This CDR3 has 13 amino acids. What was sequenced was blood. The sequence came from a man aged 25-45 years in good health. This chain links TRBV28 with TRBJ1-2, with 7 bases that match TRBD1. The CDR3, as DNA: TGTGCCAGCAGTTTGGAGGGGGCGGTTGGCTACACCTTC. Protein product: CASSLEGAVGYTF.